The 15 T cell receptor beta chains below come from one sample, sequenced in a study of human T cells and chemical hapten exposure. MiXCR, run by TCRdb on the RACE reads, gives a single entry per CDR3 protein. Seen here are roughly 120,000 distinct CDR3 sequences, roughly a tenth observed once, and the top ten hold around 3.1%. Time point given: patch test 2, 6 weeks after DPC sensitization. Treatment described: therapeutic diphenylcyclopropenone sensitization with weekly scalp DPC. The sequencing here drew on whole blood, taken in connection with sensitization to the hapten diphenylcyclopropenone (DPC). Receptors were obtained from a woman in her thirties or forties with alopecia areata. Some clones in this sample may be carry-over from other donors' samples.

This clonotype has only a few counts. The chain is built from TRBV3-1 and TRBJ2-2; D is uncertain. Germline CDR1 reads LGHDT; CDR2 reads YNNKEL (reference sequence). V lost 1 base to trimming and J lost 4 bases, with 13 bases between them. The CDR3 loop spans 16 amino acids. DNA of the CDR3: TGTGCCAGCAGCCAAGGTGACTTCAGAGGCACCGGGGAGCTGTTTTTT. Translating it yields CASSQGDFRGTGELFF.

V gene TRBV12-3 or TRBV12-4 combines with J gene TRBJ1-5, with D perhaps TRBD1 (6 bases). With 6 bases removed from V and 0 bases from J, the gap between germline ends came to 12 bases. This CDR3 spans 15 amino acids. The CDR3 DNA is TGTGCCAGCAGAAACGGGGGCTATAGCAATCAGCCCCAGCATTTT. Its protein product is CASRNGGYSNQPQHF.

This clonotype was recorded a few times. This chain uses TRBV19 with TRBJ1-5, with no clear D. The V end was cut by 5 bases, the J end by 4 bases, with 15 bases between. Germline CDR1 is LNHDA and CDR2 is SQIVND (reference sequence). CDR3 size: 15 residues. DNA of the CDR3: TGTGCCAGTAGTCTTATCGGGGTCGGGAATCAGCCCCAGCATTTT. The encoded protein is CASSLIGVGNQPQHF.

As to this clonotype: A much larger clone sits a single nucleotide away, making a read error possible. CDR3 amino acids: CASSQVGQALNGYTF. CDR3 DNA sequence: TGCGCCAGCAGCCAAGTGGGACAGGCCCTCAATGGCTACACCTTC. The chain is built from TRBV4-3 and TRBJ1-2, with 8 bases that match TRBD1. Germline-derived CDR1 and CDR2 are LGHNA and YSLEER. V trimming: 1 base; J trimming: 6 bases; junction bases outside the gene matches: 7. The CDR3 loop spans 15 amino acids.

This clonotype was seen ten or more times. J is TRBJ2-7 and V is TRBV7-2, with D possibly matching TRBD1 (5 bases). Germline-derived CDR1 and CDR2 are SGHTA and FQGNSA. The CDR3 is 14 residues long. V was trimmed by 2 bases and J by 2 bases, leaving 10 bases between them. CDR3 region: CASSLLRTPYEQYF. The CDR3 DNA follows: TGTGCCAGCAGCTTACTCCGGACACCCTACGAGCAGTACTTC.

The rearrangement uses TRBV6-1 and TRBJ2-7; either TRBD1 or TRBD2 may supply D (6 bases each). Germline values: CDR1 MNHNS, CDR2 SASEGT. This CDR3 contains 16 residues. V lost 6 bases and J 0 bases, leaving 18 bases between the germline ends. The CDR3 region is CASRAGHQVISYEQYF. In DNA, the CDR3 is TGTGCCAGCAGGGCGGGACACCAAGTTATCTCCTACGAGCAGTACTTC.

The CDR3 DNA reads as TGTGCCAGCAGTTACTCAGGGAGGAGGGATTCACCCCTCCACTTT. Its protein product is CASSYSGRRDSPLHF. The chain combines TRBV6-5 with TRBJ1-6; D is undetermined. The CDR3 consists of 15 residues. Deletions cut 0 bases from V and 8 bases from J, with 11 bases between. Germline V gene data show CDR1 as MNHEY and CDR2 as SVGAGI.

Ten or more counts support this clonotype. The chain is built from TRBV12-3 or TRBV12-4 and TRBJ2-5; D assignment may be TRBD1 or TRBD2 (5 bases each). There are 12 residues in the CDR3. Trimming stripped 3 bases from V and 4 bases from J, with 6 bases between. As DNA, the CDR3 is TGTGCCAGCAGTTTGGGACGAGAGACCCAGTACTTC. Protein: CASSLGRETQYF.

This clonotype was recorded at least ten times. V is TRBV28 and J is TRBJ2-2, with 7 bases identical to TRBD1. The V gene end was trimmed by 6 bases and the J gene end by 4 bases; junction bases not matched to a gene: 8. The CDR3 is 15 residues long. The germline gives CDR1 MDHEN, CDR2 SYDVKM. CDR3 region: CASRSGTVLTGELFF. The CDR3 DNA reads TGTGCCAGCAGATCCGGGACAGTACTCACCGGGGAGCTGTTTTTT.

This clonotype was detected ten times or more. The rearrangement uses TRBV7-6 and TRBJ1-1; the D is unclear. V was clipped by 1 base and J by 0 bases, with 3 bases between them. Germline CDR1 and CDR2: SGHVS and FNYEAQ. CDR3 length equals 13 residues. CDR3 DNA sequence: TGTGCCAGCAGCTTAGGTATGAACACTGAAGCTTTCTTT. Amino acids: CASSLGMNTEAFF.

This clonotype occurred many times. The V gene is TRBV7-6, the J gene TRBJ1-4, with a possible D match to TRBD1 (6 bases). Germline V gene lookup returns CDR1 SGHVS and CDR2 FNYEAQ. The CDR3 totals 15 residues. V gave up 5 bases and J gave up 7 bases, with 17 bases separating them. For the CDR3, the DNA is TGTGCCAGCAGCCCTACAGGGTCAATGGGTGAAAAACTGTTTTTT. It codes for CASSPTGSMGEKLFF.

This clonotype was picked up many times. The CDR3 DNA reads TGTGCCAGCAGCTTAGGTGCAGGGGTCGACGAGCAGTACTTC. The encoded protein is CASSLGAGVDEQYF. The chain combines TRBV7-9 with TRBJ2-7; D perhaps matches TRBD1 (6 bases). Trimming removed 1 base at V and 5 bases at J, with 12 bases between. This CDR3 has 14 residues. Per germline, CDR1 SEHNR and CDR2 FQNEAQ (reference sequence).

This clonotype has a handful of counts. The V call is TRBV7-8, the J call TRBJ1-2, with D possibly matching TRBD1 (6 bases). The CDR3 length is 15 residues. Germline lookup yields CDR1 SGHVS and CDR2 FQNEAQ. Trimming cost V 2 bases and J 6 bases, with 16 bases left between them. CDR3 bases: TGTGCCAGCAGCTTAAACAGGGAAGCGCTCCATGGCTACACCTTC. Protein: CASSLNREALHGYTF.

In its sample, this clonotype was seen many times. The chain couples TRBV5-5 to TRBJ1-2; D not resolved. There are 13 residues in the CDR3. V lost 3 bases, J lost 5 bases, and 11 bases lay in between. Germline values: CDR1 SGHKS, CDR2 YYEKEE (reference sequence). As DNA, the CDR3 is TGTGCCAGCAGCTCCCGCGCGGGGTATGGCTACACCTTC. Its translation: CASSSRAGYGYTF. The full variable domain, in which reference TRBV5-5 and TRBJ1-2 provide the parts outside the CDR3, is DAGVTQSPTHLIKTRGQQVTLRCSPISGHKSVSWYQQVLGQGPQFIFQYYEKEERGRGNFPDRFSARQFPNYSSELNVNALLLGDSALYLCASSSRAGYGYTFGSGTRLTVV.

The chain links TRBV10-2 to TRBJ2-7; D may correspond to TRBD1 or TRBD2 (6 bases each). The CDR3 totals 15 residues. CDR1 is WSHSY and CDR2 is SAAADI in the germline V gene. Trimming stripped 6 bases from V and 1 base from J, with 16 bases between. The DNA of the CDR3 is TGCGCCAGCAGACCGGGGGCCAGTAATTCCTACGAGCAGTACTTC. Its translation is CASRPGASNSYEQYF.